The next 30 T cell receptor beta chains were all read from a single sample in a study of tumor-infiltrating lymphocytes in oesophageal squamous cell carcinoma. TCRdb reprocessed the PCR reads via MiXCR and lists one record per CDR3 protein. The sample records 13,000 to 15,000 distinct CDR3 sequences, roughly 47% being singletons. Specimen: blood. The receptors come from a male donor with esophageal squamous cell carcinoma.

This clonotype occurred a few times. The J gene is TRBJ2-1, the V gene TRBV19; 8 positions match TRBD2. Gene TRBJ2-7 matches the end of the DNA better, so the J call may be wrong. Germline CDR1 reads LNHDA; CDR2 reads SQIVND (reference sequence). The CDR3 contains 14 residues. The CDR3 sequence: CASSSGGRMGEQYF. The CDR3 nucleotides read TGTGCCAGTAGTTCCGGCGGGAGGATGGGTGAGCAGTACTTC.

This clonotype was seen just once. CDR3 region: CASSSGTTSSYEQYF. The CDR3 DNA follows: TGTGCCAGCAGTTCCGGGACTACCTCCTCCTACGAGCAGTACTTC. The chain carries TRBV6-2 or TRBV6-3 and TRBJ2-5; 7 nucleotides agree with TRBD2. Judging by the DNA end, TRBJ2-7 fits better; the J call may be wrong. The CDR3 loop spans 15 amino acids. The germline gives CDR1 MNHEY, CDR2 SVGEGT.

The J gene is TRBJ2-3, the V gene TRBV7-9, with no clear D. The last part of the DNA fits TRBJ2-5 better; the J call may be wrong. Germline V gene data show CDR1 as SEHNR and CDR2 as FQNEAQ (reference sequence). The CDR3 extends over 13 amino acids. CDR3 loop: CASSRDREETQYF. The CDR3 DNA is TGTGCCAGCAGCCGCGACCGGGAAGAGACCCAGTACTTC.

J is TRBJ2-5 and V is TRBV28; a possible D gene is TRBD1 (6 bases). Trimming left V 4 bases short and J 1 base short, with 10 bases between. Germline-derived CDR1 and CDR2 are MDHEN and SYDVKM. There are 14 residues in the CDR3. The chain's CDR3 is CASSSQGLQETQYF. In DNA, the CDR3 is TGTGCCAGCAGTTCACAGGGTCTCCAAGAGACCCAGTACTTC.

The rearrangement uses TRBV12-3 or TRBV12-4 and TRBJ2-6; 7 positions agree with TRBD1. The CDR3 is made up of 18 amino acids. Losses at the gene ends were 5 bases for V and 2 bases for J; bases not matched to a gene: 12. In DNA form, the CDR3 reads TGTGCCAGCAGTCAAGACAGGGTAACCGCCACTGGGGCCAACGTCCTGACTTTC. Protein sequence: CASSQDRVTATGANVLTF.

This clonotype was found many times. The CDR3, as DNA: TGTGCCAGCAGTTTCTTTTTTGGCTCAGAGACCCAGTACTTC. Translating it yields CASSFFFGSETQYF. This rearrangement joins TRBV27 to TRBJ2-5; D is ambiguous. V was clipped by 3 bases and J by 4 bases, with 12 bases between them. The germline V gene has CDR1 MNHEY and CDR2 SMNVEV (reference sequence). This CDR3 spans 14 amino acids.

The V gene is TRBV12-3 or TRBV12-4, the J gene TRBJ2-1, with TRBD2 matching over 10 bases. The CDR3 contains 15 residues. The ends lost 2 bases at V and 8 bases at J; junction bases unmatched: 6. The CDR3 nucleotides are TGTGCCAGCAGTTTACAAGCGGGAGGGCCGTATGAGCAGTTCTTC. Translation gives CASSLQAGGPYEQFF.

The genes are TRBV30 and TRBJ1-2, with TRBD1 matching 7 bases. V lost 0 bases to trimming and J lost 8 bases; unmatched junction nucleotides: 15. The CDR3 has 16 amino acids. The germline V gene has CDR1 GTSNPN and CDR2 SVGIG (reference sequence). Here the CDR3 reads CAWSVQFGRGRQGYTF. The CDR3 DNA reads as TGTGCCTGGAGTGTACAATTTGGGAGGGGGCGCCAAGGCTACACCTTC. Combining the CDR3 with reference TRBV30 and TRBJ1-2 gives the whole variable domain SQTIHQWPATLVQPVGSPLSLECTVEGTSNPNLYWYRQAAGRGLQLLFYSVGIGQISSEVPQNLSASRPQDRQFILSSKKLLLSDSGFYLCAWSVQFGRGRQGYTFGSGTRLTVV.

This clonotype is deemed medium-sized. The V call is TRBV11-1, the J call TRBJ2-1; TRBD1 might be the D (6 bases). V dropped 0 bases and J dropped 0 bases, with 12 bases sitting between them. Germline CDR1 is SGHAT and CDR2 is FQDESV (reference sequence). This CDR3 has 17 residues. CDR3: CASSLAWQGSSYNEQFF. CDR3 DNA: TGTGCCAGCAGCTTAGCGTGGCAGGGGAGCTCCTACAATGAGCAGTTCTTC.

CDR3 bases: TGTGCCAGCAGTTTAAAAGGGGGCGGAAATTCACCCCTCCACTTT. Protein sequence: CASSLKGGGNSPLHF. The rearrangement joins TRBV27 to TRBJ1-6; 7 nucleotides align to TRBD1. Germline values: CDR1 MNHEY, CDR2 SMNVEV (reference sequence). There are 15 residues in the CDR3. Trimming took 2 bases from V and 7 from J; bases not matched to a gene: 5.

This chain connects TRBV29-1 to TRBJ2-5, with 9 bases fitting TRBD1. TRBJ2-1 matches the DNA end more closely, so the J call is doubtful. CDR3 length: 12 amino acids. Germline values: CDR1 SQVTM, CDR2 ANQGSEA. CDR3 DNA sequence: TGCAGCGTCCGACAGGGGGGGAATGAGCAGTTCTTC. This gives the protein CSVRQGGNEQFF.

This clonotype showed up many times. This chain joins TRBV7-9 and TRBJ1-4, with 9 bases fitting TRBD1. CDR3 length: 19 residues. Germline V gives CDR1 SEHNR, CDR2 FQNEAQ (reference sequence). Trimming cost V 1 base and J 1 base; bases outside gene matches: 10. Written as DNA, the CDR3 is TGTGCCAGCAGCTTAGATCGTGGGGGACAGGGCGAAACTAATGAAAAACTGTTTTTT. This sequence encodes CASSLDRGGQGETNEKLFF.

This clonotype was detected only once. V is TRBV7-8 and J is TRBJ2-3; unclear D gene. Germline V lookup: CDR1 SGHVS, CDR2 FQNEAQ. V shed 5 bases and J shed 1 base, with 10 bases lying between them. CDR3 length equals 14 residues. As DNA, the CDR3 is TGTGCCAGCAGCCGTACTGGACGCACAGATACGCAGTATTTT. This gives the protein CASSRTGRTDTQYF.

This clonotype is a singleton in its sample. The chain uses TRBV12-3 or TRBV12-4 and TRBJ2-3, with D possibly being TRBD2 (5 bases). CDR3 size: 17 residues. Trimming cost V 0 bases and J 4 bases, with 17 bases left between them. The CDR3 bases are TGTGCCAGCAGTTTAGCGCTAAGTGCGGGTGGCGCAGATACGCAGTATTTT. This encodes CASSLALSAGGADTQYF.

The chain has TRBV7-2 and TRBJ2-4; D possibly corresponds to TRBD2 (7 bases). With the DNA end fitting TRBJ2-1 better, the J assignment may be wrong. The CDR3 length is 15 residues. The V gene's germline CDR1 is SGHTA and CDR2 FQGNSA. In DNA, the CDR3 is TGTGCCAGCAGTCTCACGGGAGGCCACAGGGATGAGCAGTTCTTC. Amino acids: CASSLTGGHRDEQFF.

This clonotype was recorded many times. V and J are TRBV24-1 and TRBJ1-5; D not resolved. This CDR3 is built from 14 residues. Trimming pared 1 base from V and 9 bases from J, leaving 12 bases between. CDR1 KGHDR and CDR2 SFDVKD come from the germline V gene. CDR3 sequence reads: CATSDFKEFGPQHF. The CDR3 nucleotides read TGTGCCACCAGTGATTTTAAGGAGTTCGGGCCCCAGCATTTT.

V is TRBV7-9 and J is TRBJ2-5, with D perhaps being TRBD1 or TRBD2 (6 bases each). This CDR3 is 17 amino acids long. CDR1 SEHNR and CDR2 FQNEAQ come from the germline V gene (reference sequence). V lost 5 bases to trimming and J lost 0 bases, with 19 bases between them. As DNA, the CDR3 is TGTGCCAGCAGCCTAGGAGGGGGAGCGGGCAACCAAGAGACCCAGTACTTC. This sequence encodes CASSLGGGAGNQETQYF.

V gene TRBV7-4 combines with J gene TRBJ2-3, with D possibly being TRBD2 (5 bases). The J call may not be correct, given that the DNA end is closer to TRBJ2-5. Germline CDR1 SGHVT, CDR2 SQSDAQ. There are 15 residues in the CDR3. Here the CDR3 DNA reads TGTGCCAGCAGCTTAGATCTCGGGATCCGGGAGACCCAGTACTTC. Protein product: CASSLDLGIRETQYF.

The V and J genes are TRBV11-1 and TRBJ1-1; weak D call: TRBD1 (6 bases). CDR3 length equals 15 residues. Germline values: CDR1 SGHAT, CDR2 FQDESV (reference sequence). Trimming pared 5 bases from V and 0 bases from J, leaving 13 bases between. The CDR3 DNA follows: TGTGCCAGCAGCGTAGGGGGTCCCATGAACACTGAAGCTTTCTTT. Translation gives CASSVGGPMNTEAFF.

J is TRBJ2-7 and V is TRBV2; tentative D call: TRBD2 (5 bases). The last part of the DNA fits TRBJ2-5 better; the J call may be wrong. The germline CDR1 and CDR2 sequences are SNHLY and FYNNEI. The CDR3 loop spans 13 amino acids. CDR3 residues: CASTRGVEETQYF. The CDR3 coding sequence is TGTGCCAGCACCCGGGGTGTGGAGGAGACCCAGTACTTC.

V gene TRBV28 combines with J gene TRBJ2-1; D unresolved. CDR3 size: 17 residues. Per germline, CDR1 MDHEN and CDR2 SYDVKM. Trimming removed 2 bases at V and 0 bases at J, with 14 bases between. Here the CDR3 DNA reads TGTGCCAGCAGTTTACTGTCTGGGGTACCCTCCTACAATGAGCAGTTCTTC. Translating it yields CASSLLSGVPSYNEQFF.

This clonotype came up once. The chain is built from TRBV12-3 or TRBV12-4 and TRBJ2-5, with 11 positions matching TRBD1. The end of the DNA is better explained by TRBJ2-1, so the J call may be wrong. The CDR3 covers 16 residues. CDR3 bases: TGTGCCAGCAGTCCTGGCGGGACAGGGGGATACAATGAGCAGTTCTTC. Its protein is CASSPGGTGGYNEQFF.

On this clonotype: The CDR3 end shows no conserved phenylalanine or tryptophan, and so a read error is likely. The DNA is omitted, as the CDR3 cannot be located on it reliably, and the CDR3 follows TCRdb's listing. The rearrangement joins TRBV6-1 to TRBJ1-1. The CDR3 is 8 residues long, counting both termini. CDR1 is MNHNS, CDR2 SASEGT, per germline. CDR3 in amino acids: CASSEAVG.

This clonotype has a handful of counts. The genes are TRBV5-1 and TRBJ2-3, with TRBD2 matching over 14 bases. The CDR3 length is 19 residues. The V gene's germline CDR1 is SGHRS and CDR2 YFSETQ. V shed 2 bases, J shed 6 bases, and the junction held 14 bases outside the gene matches. CDR3 sequence reads: CASSFTGTSGSGGTDTQYF. In DNA, the CDR3 is TGCGCCAGCAGCTTCACCGGGACTAGCGGGAGTGGGGGGACGGATACGCAGTATTTT.

The chain uses TRBV7-2 and TRBJ2-3; no definite D call. The CDR3 totals 12 residues. Germline CDR1 SGHTA, CDR2 FQGNSA. The ends were cut back, 4 bases at V and 6 bases at J, with 8 bases in the middle. CDR3 in amino acids: CASSSWTDTQYF. CDR3 bases: TGTGCCAGCAGCTCCTGGACGGATACGCAGTATTTT. The variable domain in full, with the rest retrieved from reference TRBV7-2 and TRBJ2-3, is GAGVSQSPSNKVTEKGKDVELRCDPISGHTALYWYRQSLGQGLEFLIYFQGNSAPDKSGLPSDRFSAERTGGSVSTLTIQRTQQEDSAVYLCASSSWTDTQYFGPGTRLTVL.

Concerning this clonotype: The CDR3 ends on some other residue instead of the conserved phenylalanine or tryptophan, so this is likely a read error. It is unclear where the CDR3 begins or ends on the DNA, so no DNA is shown, and the CDR3 is as TCRdb lists it. The gene calls are TRBV7-2 and TRBJ2-5; TRBD1, the table's D call, lacks a check against the DNA. The CDR3 length is 16 residues, termini included. Per the germline V gene, CDR1 is SGHTA and CDR2 is FQGNSA. The CDR3 loop is CASRETGTGPEQYFGN.

The chain joins TRBV7-3 to TRBJ1-1; D might be TRBD1 (6 bases). This CDR3 has 14 residues. Trimming shortened V by 5 bases and J by 1 base, and 11 bases separated the two germline ends. Germline V lookup: CDR1 SGHTA, CDR2 FQGTGA. The CDR3 region is CASSLGGANTEAFF. The CDR3, as DNA: TGTGCCAGCAGCCTAGGGGGGGCGAACACTGAAGCTTTCTTT.

This clonotype was observed a handful of times. This may arise from a read error, as a much more abundant clone is one base away. This chain links TRBV24-1 with TRBJ2-4; D unresolved. The CDR3 loop spans 17 amino acids. Germline CDR1 and CDR2: KGHDR and SFDVKD. V lost 6 bases and J lost 13, with 30 bases in between. The CDR3 region has the DNA TGTGCCACCAGTAATTCCCTAGGTGACTTAGCTAACAATGAGCAGTACTTC. This gives the protein CATSNSLGDLANNEQYF.

The rearrangement uses TRBV7-9 and TRBJ2-6; possibly TRBD2 for D (8 bases). The V end was cut by 5 bases, the J end by 3 bases, with 17 bases between. The germline CDR1 and CDR2 sequences are SEHNR and FQNEAQ (reference sequence). This CDR3 is built from 17 residues. The CDR3 here is CASSRQGLGLGANVLTF. In nucleotides, the CDR3 is TGTGCCAGCAGCCGACAGGGACTAGGGCTTGGGGCCAACGTCCTGACTTTC.

V gene TRBV7-8 combines with J gene TRBJ2-3; 10 bases align to TRBD1. Germline CDR1 and CDR2: SGHVS and FQNEAQ. The CDR3 runs 15 residues. The ends lost 5 bases at V and 4 bases at J; junction bases unmatched: 6. CDR3 amino acids: CASSNRDRGADTQYF. The CDR3 coding sequence is TGTGCCAGCAGCAACCGGGACAGGGGTGCAGATACGCAGTATTTT.